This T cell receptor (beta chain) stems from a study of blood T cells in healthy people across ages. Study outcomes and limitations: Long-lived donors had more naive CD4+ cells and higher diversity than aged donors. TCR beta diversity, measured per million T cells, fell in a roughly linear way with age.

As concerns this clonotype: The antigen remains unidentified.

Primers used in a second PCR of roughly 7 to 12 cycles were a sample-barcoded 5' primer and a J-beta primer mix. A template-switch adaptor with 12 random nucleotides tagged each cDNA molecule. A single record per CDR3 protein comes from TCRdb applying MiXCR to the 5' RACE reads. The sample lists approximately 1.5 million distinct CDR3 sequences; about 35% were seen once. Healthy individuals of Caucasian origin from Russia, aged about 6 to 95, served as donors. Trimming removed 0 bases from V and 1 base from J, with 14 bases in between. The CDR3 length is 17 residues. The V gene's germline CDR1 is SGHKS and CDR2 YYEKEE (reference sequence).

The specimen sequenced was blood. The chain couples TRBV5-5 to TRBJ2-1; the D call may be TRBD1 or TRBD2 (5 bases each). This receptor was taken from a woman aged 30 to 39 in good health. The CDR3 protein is CASSLAGTGFSYNEQFF. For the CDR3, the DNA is TGTGCCAGCAGCTTGGCCGGGACCGGTTTTTCCTACAATGAGCAGTTCTTC.